Included here is one T cell receptor (beta chain) sequence, with context. Its antigen is not identified. The CDR3 is 14 amino acids. Trimming removed 4 bases from V and 3 bases from J, with 13 bases in between. Germline V gene data show CDR1 as SGHVS and CDR2 as FNYEAQ. The PCR made use of 60 Vbeta and 13 Jbeta primers. Generated by immunoSEQ multiplex PCR, the TCRdb table keeps only in-frame clones and is missing some. The table has some 180,000 clones, around 75% seen once. This entry is derived from a study of cytomegalovirus exposure and HLA in healthy donors. Study-wide findings and caveats: Overall, under 200 TCR beta chains were annotated as cytomegalovirus-associated. Per a later analysis, 16,951 TCR beta sequences showed association with HLA alleles at 0.05 false discovery rate.

V is TRBV7-6 and J is TRBJ2-7; D possibly corresponds to TRBD1 (6 bases). The sequence was collected from a woman in her thirties in good health and CMV-seronegative. Sequenced sample: PBMCs. The CDR3 reads CASSSNLDSYEQYF. The CDR3 DNA is TGTGCCAGCAGCTCGAACTTGGACAGCTACGAGCAGTACTTC. The full variable domain, rest sourced from reference TRBV7-6 and TRBJ2-7, is GAGVSQSPRYKVTKRGQDVALRCDPISGHVSLYWYRQALGQGPEFLTYFNYEAQQDKSGLPNDRFSAERPEGSISTLTIQRTEQRDSAMYRCASSSNLDSYEQYFGPGTRLTVT.